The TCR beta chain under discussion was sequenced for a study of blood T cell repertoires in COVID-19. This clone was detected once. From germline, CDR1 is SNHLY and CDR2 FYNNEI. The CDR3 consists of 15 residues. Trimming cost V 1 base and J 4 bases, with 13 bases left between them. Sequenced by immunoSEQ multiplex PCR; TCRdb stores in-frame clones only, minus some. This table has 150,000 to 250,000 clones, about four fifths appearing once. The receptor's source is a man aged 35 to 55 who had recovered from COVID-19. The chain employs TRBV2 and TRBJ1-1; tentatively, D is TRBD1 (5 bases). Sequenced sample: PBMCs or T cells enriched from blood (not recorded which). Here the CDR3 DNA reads TGTGCCAGCAGTGAAGTCCGGGGGTTAGGCACTGAAGCTTTCTTT. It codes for CASSEVRGLGTEAFF.